These 14 T cell receptor beta chains originate from one sample sequenced in a study of T cells after yellow fever vaccination. A single record per CDR3 protein comes from TCRdb applying MiXCR to the 5' RACE reads. The sample contains hundreds of thousands of distinct CDR3 sequences, roughly 20% of which appear only once. Sequencing used PBMCs, obtained before the yellow fever booster vaccination. These receptors were collected from a man in his late teens or twenties who received the YFV17D yellow fever vaccine.

This clonotype was found a few times. The chain carries TRBV7-3 and TRBJ1-2; 7 nucleotides agree with TRBD1. Germline V gene data show CDR1 as SGHTA and CDR2 as FQGTGA. This CDR3 contains 13 residues. V was pared by 4 bases and J by 6 bases, with 5 bases of the junction left unmatched. CDR3 in amino acids: CASSSQGYHGYTF. CDR3 sequence (DNA): TGTGCCAGCAGCTCACAGGGGTATCATGGCTACACCTTC.

This clonotype was seen a few times. V and J are TRBV6-2 or TRBV6-3 and TRBJ2-5, with 10 nucleotides matching TRBD1. The V segment lost 10 bases and the J segment 5 bases; nucleotides outside the gene matches: 10. This CDR3 has 14 amino acids. The V gene's germline CDR1 is MNHEY and CDR2 SVGEGT. CDR3 coding DNA: TGTGCCACCTTAGACAGGGGGCGTGGGGAGACCCAGTACTTC. Translation: CATLDRGRGETQYF.

The chain couples TRBV6-1 to TRBJ2-5, with TRBD2 as a possible D gene (7 bases). Germline CDR1 and CDR2: MNHNS and SASEGT. This CDR3 region has 14 residues. Trimming cost V 6 bases and J 5 bases, with 16 bases left between them. CDR3 loop: CASRRRGGRETQYF. The CDR3, as DNA: TGTGCCAGCAGGAGGAGGGGGGGCCGCGAGACCCAGTACTTC.

The chain uses TRBV19 and TRBJ2-1; 11 positions match TRBD2. With 6 bases clipped from V and 7 bases from J, the junction kept 8 bases outside the gene matches. The CDR3 has 15 amino acids. In germline, CDR1 is LNHDA, CDR2 SQIVND (reference sequence). CDR3 amino acids: CASSLIAGGLNEQFF. The CDR3 coding sequence is TGTGCCAGTAGCCTAATAGCGGGGGGGCTTAATGAGCAGTTCTTC.

The chain joins TRBV7-9 to TRBJ1-1; the D is unclear. This CDR3 contains 15 residues. V shed 2 bases and J shed 1 base, with 11 bases lying between them. Looked up from germline, CDR1 is SEHNR and CDR2 is FQNEAQ (reference sequence). CDR3 DNA sequence: TGTGCCAGCAGCTTATGGCACAGCGAGAACACTGAAGCTTTCTTT. Translated: CASSLWHSENTEAFF.

This clonotype showed up just a few times. The rearrangement links TRBV6-5 to TRBJ2-4; TRBD2 might be the D (5 bases). The CDR3 runs 13 residues. The germline V gene has CDR1 MNHEY and CDR2 SVGAGI. Trimming removed 2 bases from V and 6 bases from J, with 8 bases in between. DNA for the CDR3: TGTGCCAGCAGTTACGTCCGGGGAAACATTCAGTACTTC. This encodes CASSYVRGNIQYF.

This clonotype was observed a few times. The V and J genes are TRBV6-5 and TRBJ1-3; 9 bases match TRBD1. V was clipped by 6 bases and J by 3 bases; unmatched bases: 6. The CDR3 runs to 15 residues. CDR1 and CDR2 (germline): MNHEY, SVGAGI. The CDR3: CASRGDRVHGNTIYF. The CDR3, as DNA: TGTGCCAGCAGGGGGGACAGGGTTCATGGAAACACCATATATTTT.

This clonotype has more than one count but fewer than ten. J is TRBJ2-3 and V is TRBV7-2; 7 positions match TRBD1. Germline lookup yields CDR1 SGHTA and CDR2 FQGNSA. This CDR3 contains 14 residues. With 8 bases clipped from V and 1 base from J, the junction kept 6 bases outside the gene matches. The CDR3 sequence is CASGLDRGTDTQYF. The CDR3, as DNA: TGTGCCAGCGGACTCGACAGGGGCACAGATACGCAGTATTTT.

This clonotype was seen a handful of times. V is TRBV12-3 or TRBV12-4 and J is TRBJ2-7; possibly TRBD1 or TRBD2 for D (6 bases each). Trimming removed 6 bases at V and 9 bases at J, with 18 bases between. This CDR3 region has 13 residues. In DNA, the CDR3 is TGTGCCAGCAGCCCGGCCGAACAGGGAGGGCAGTACTTC. This encodes CASSPAEQGGQYF.

With regard to this clonotype: At one boundary the junction diverges from the germline segment, which might be a read error. This sequence joins TRBV5-1 and TRBJ2-5; D is possibly TRBD2 (5 bases). Germline V gene data show CDR1 as SGHRS and CDR2 as YFSETQ. The CDR3 contains 14 residues. CDR3 bases: TGCGCCATCAGCTTGGCTCTGGGAGAGGAGACCCAGTACTTC. Its protein product is CAISLALGEETQYF. Drawing the rest from reference TRBV5-1 and TRBJ2-5, the complete variable domain is KAGVTQTPRYLIKTRGQQVTLSCSPISGHRSVSWYQQTPGQGLQFLFEYFSETQRNKGNFPGRFSGRQFSNSRSEMNVSTLELGDSALYLCAISLALGEETQYFGPGTRLLVL.

The chain joins TRBV4-3 to TRBJ2-3, with 13 positions matching TRBD2. The CDR3 sequence is 18 residues long. V shed 0 bases and J 2 bases; nucleotides not matched to a gene: 5. Per germline, CDR1 LGHNA and CDR2 YSLEER. This chain's CDR3 is CASSQELGTSGVTDTQYF. CDR3 bases: TGCGCCAGCAGCCAAGAATTGGGGACTAGCGGGGTCACAGATACGCAGTATTTT.

This clonotype was counted between two and nine times. This chain joins TRBV6-1 and TRBJ2-5; 7 bases are shared with TRBD2. Trimming took 1 base from V and 5 from J; bases not matched to a gene: 7. CDR3 length equals 15 residues. Germline V gene lookup returns CDR1 MNHNS and CDR2 SASEGT. In DNA form, the CDR3 reads TGTGCCAGCAGTGAAGGCCCAGGGCGGGGGGAGACCCAGTACTTC. Translating gives CASSEGPGRGETQYF.

The chain carries TRBV20-1 and TRBJ1-2, with D perhaps matching TRBD1 (6 bases). V lost 6 bases to trimming and J lost 6 bases, with 20 bases between them. CDR1 and CDR2 from the germline V gene are DFQATT and SNEGSKA (reference sequence). The CDR3 spans 14 residues. The CDR3 DNA follows: TGCAGTGCCTTCCGAAGGGAGGGGGGCGATGGCTACACCTTC. This gives the protein CSAFRREGGDGYTF.

This clonotype was counted ten times or more. The V call is TRBV7-9, the J call TRBJ1-5; D gene unclear. CDR1 and CDR2 (germline): SEHNR, FQNEAQ (reference sequence). CDR3 length: 13 residues. Trimming pared 4 bases from V and 3 bases from J, leaving 7 bases between. The CDR3 region is CASSWDFNQPQHF. The CDR3 region has the DNA TGTGCCAGCAGCTGGGATTTCAATCAGCCCCAGCATTTT.